What follows describes a single TCR beta chain. Its target is not known. TCRdb re-called the reads through MiXCR, storing one row per CDR3 protein. The table records around 570,000 distinct CDR3 sequences, under 45% of them present only once. These data originate in a study of T cell repertoires in cytomegalovirus infection. In the study overall: Use of recently identified HLA-C-restricted and well-studied HLA-B-restricted CMV epitopes was part of the study. Both a matching HLA type and CMV infection were indicated by public TCR beta signatures.

V was cut by 1 base and J by 3 bases, with 16 bases left in between. The germline CDR1 and CDR2 sequences are SGHTA and FQGNSA. CDR3 size: 16 residues. Broader study findings: CMV-specific HLA-C-restricted TCR beta clonotypes dominated the ex vivo response. Cumulative public TCR beta family frequency identified carriers of CMV plus the relevant HLA.

This receptor was identified in a human donor in good health (CMV status not recorded). Some clones in this sample may be carry-over from other donors' samples. The specimen was cultured PBMCs, collected from culture after CMV antigen stimulation. The rearrangement joins TRBV7-2 to TRBJ2-7; no firm D call. As DNA, the CDR3 is TGTGCCAGCAGCTTAGGAGGCGGTCCCCGTGACTACGAGCAGTACTTC. As protein: CASSLGGGPRDYEQYF.